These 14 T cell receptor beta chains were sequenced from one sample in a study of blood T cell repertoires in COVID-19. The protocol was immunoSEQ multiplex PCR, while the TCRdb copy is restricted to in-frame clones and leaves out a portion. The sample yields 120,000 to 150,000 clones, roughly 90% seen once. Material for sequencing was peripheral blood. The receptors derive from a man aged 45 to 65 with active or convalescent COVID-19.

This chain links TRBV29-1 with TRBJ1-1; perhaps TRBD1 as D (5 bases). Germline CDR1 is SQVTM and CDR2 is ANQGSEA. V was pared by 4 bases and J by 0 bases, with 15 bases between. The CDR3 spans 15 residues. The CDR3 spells CSVGATGGMNTEAFF. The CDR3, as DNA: TGCAGCGTTGGGGCCACGGGGGGGATGAACACTGAAGCTTTCTTT.

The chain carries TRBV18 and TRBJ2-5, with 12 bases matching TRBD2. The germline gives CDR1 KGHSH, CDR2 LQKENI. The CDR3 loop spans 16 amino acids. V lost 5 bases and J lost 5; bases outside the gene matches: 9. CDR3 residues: CASSSQGLAGSETQYF. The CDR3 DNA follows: TGTGCCAGCTCATCACAAGGACTAGCGGGATCGGAGACCCAGTACTTC. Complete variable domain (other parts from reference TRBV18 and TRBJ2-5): NAGVMQNPRHLVRRRGQEARLRCSPMKGHSHVYWYRQLPEEGLKFMVYLQKENIIDESGMPKERFSAEFPKEGPSILRIQQVVRGDSAAYFCASSSQGLAGSETQYFGPGTRLLVL.

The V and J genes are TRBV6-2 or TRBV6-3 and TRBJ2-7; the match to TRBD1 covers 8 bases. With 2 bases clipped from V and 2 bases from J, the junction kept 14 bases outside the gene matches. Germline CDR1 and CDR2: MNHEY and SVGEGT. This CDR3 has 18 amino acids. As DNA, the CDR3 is TGTGCCAGCAGTTACCGAAGCAAGGACAGGGCGTTAACCTACGAGCAGTACTTC. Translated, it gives CASSYRSKDRALTYEQYF.

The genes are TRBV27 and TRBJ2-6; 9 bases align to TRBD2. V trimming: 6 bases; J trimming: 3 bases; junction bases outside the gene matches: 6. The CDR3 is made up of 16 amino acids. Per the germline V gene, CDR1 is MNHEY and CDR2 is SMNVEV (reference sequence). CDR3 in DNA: TGTGCCAGCAGGCGGGGGGGGTCTCTTGGGGCCAACGTCCTGACTTTC. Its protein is CASRRGGSLGANVLTF.

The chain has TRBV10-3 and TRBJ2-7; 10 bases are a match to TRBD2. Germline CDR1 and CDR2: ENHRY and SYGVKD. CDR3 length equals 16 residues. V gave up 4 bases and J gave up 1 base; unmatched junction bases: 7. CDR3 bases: TGTGCCATCAGTGGTTTACCTAGCGGGAGATCCTACGAGCAGTACTTC. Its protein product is CAISGLPSGRSYEQYF.

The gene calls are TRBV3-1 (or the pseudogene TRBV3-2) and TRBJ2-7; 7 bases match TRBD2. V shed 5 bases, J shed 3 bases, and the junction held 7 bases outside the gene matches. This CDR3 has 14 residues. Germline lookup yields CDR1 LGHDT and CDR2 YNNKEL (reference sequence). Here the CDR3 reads CASSYSGAGYEQYF. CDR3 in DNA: TGTGCCAGCAGCTACAGCGGGGCGGGCTACGAGCAGTACTTC.

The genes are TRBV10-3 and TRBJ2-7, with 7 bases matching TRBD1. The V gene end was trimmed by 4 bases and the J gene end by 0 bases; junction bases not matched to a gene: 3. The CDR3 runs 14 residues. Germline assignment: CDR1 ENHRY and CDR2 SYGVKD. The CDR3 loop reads CAISAGDSSYEQYF. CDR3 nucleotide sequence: TGTGCCATCAGTGCAGGGGACAGCTCCTACGAGCAGTACTTC.

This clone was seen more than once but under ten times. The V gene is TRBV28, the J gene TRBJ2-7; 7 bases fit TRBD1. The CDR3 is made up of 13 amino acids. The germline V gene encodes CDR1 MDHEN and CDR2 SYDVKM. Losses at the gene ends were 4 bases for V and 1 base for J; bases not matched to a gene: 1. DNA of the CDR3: TGTGCCAGCAGTTCGGGACAGTCCTACGAGCAGTACTTC. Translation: CASSSGQSYEQYF.

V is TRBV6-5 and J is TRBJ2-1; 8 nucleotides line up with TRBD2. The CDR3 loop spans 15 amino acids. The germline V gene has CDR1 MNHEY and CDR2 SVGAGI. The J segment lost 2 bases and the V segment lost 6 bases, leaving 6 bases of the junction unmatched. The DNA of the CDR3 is TGTGCCAGCAGCGCCGGGACTAGTGCCTACAATGAGCAGTTCTTC. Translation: CASSAGTSAYNEQFF.

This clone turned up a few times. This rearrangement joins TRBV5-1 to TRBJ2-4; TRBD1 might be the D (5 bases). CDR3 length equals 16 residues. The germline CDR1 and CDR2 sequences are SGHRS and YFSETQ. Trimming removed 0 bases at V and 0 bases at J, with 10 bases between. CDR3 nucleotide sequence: TGCGCCAGCAGCTTGGAGGCAGGACAAGCCAAAAACATTCAGTACTTC. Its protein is CASSLEAGQAKNIQYF.

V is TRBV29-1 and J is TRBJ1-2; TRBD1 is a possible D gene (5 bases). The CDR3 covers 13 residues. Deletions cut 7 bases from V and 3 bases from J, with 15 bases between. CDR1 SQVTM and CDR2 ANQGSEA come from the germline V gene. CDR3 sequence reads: CSAWGVGDYGYTF. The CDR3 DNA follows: TGCAGCGCATGGGGGGTCGGGGACTATGGCTACACCTTC.

This CDR3 is CSVAPESNSNQPQHF. The CDR3 nucleotides read TGCAGCGTGGCCCCGGAGTCCAATAGCAATCAGCCCCAGCATTTT. The gene calls are TRBV29-1 and TRBJ1-5; D is ambiguous. V dropped 6 bases and J dropped 0 bases, with 15 bases sitting between them. CDR3 length equals 15 residues. The germline V gene encodes CDR1 SQVTM and CDR2 ANQGSEA.

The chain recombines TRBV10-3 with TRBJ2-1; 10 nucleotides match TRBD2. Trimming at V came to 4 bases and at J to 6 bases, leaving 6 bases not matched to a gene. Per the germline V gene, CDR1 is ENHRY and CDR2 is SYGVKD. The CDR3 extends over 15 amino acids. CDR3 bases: TGTGCCATCAGTGCTGGGACTAGCGCCCTCAATGAGCAGTTCTTC. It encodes CAISAGTSALNEQFF.

The CDR3 DNA reads as TGTGCCAGCAGTGAGAAAGGGGTCAATGAAAAACTGTTTTTT. It translates to CASSEKGVNEKLFF. The chain combines TRBV6-1 with TRBJ1-4; TRBD1 might be the D (5 bases). The CDR3 spans 14 residues. V lost 3 bases and J lost 5, with 10 bases in between. The germline gives CDR1 MNHNS, CDR2 SASEGT.